Below are 10 T cell receptor beta chains sequenced from a single sample in a study of CD8 T cells in Susac syndrome (dated by TCRdb to between 2019 and 2020). Library method: the immunoSEQ multiplex PCR assay. RNA was extracted with the RNeasy kit and roughly 0.5 to 1 ug was reverse transcribed using random hexamers. TCRdb's own reprocessing of the public reads used fastp at Q25 and MiXCR and kept productive beta chains. Every CDR3 protein is listed once, alongside the most common genes and DNA of its rows. This sample holds hundreds of thousands of distinct CDR3 sequences; about 82% were observed only once. The ten most abundant clones make up around 0.21% of the sample. The sequenced sample consisted of CD8+ T cells from PBMCs. These receptors originate from a human donor with multiple sclerosis.

V and J are TRBV13 and TRBJ2-2, with 11 bases that match TRBD2. The CDR3 sequence is 18 residues long. V lost 5 bases and J lost 8; bases outside the gene matches: 16. The V gene's germline CDR1 is PRHDT and CDR2 FYEKMQ (reference sequence). The CDR3 spells CASSPLLAGGPLAGELFF. DNA for the CDR3: TGTGCCAGCAGCCCCCTCTTAGCGGGAGGGCCTCTCGCTGGGGAGCTGTTTTTT.

V gene TRBV28 combines with J gene TRBJ2-1, with 10 bases matching TRBD2. V was clipped by 5 bases and J by 4 bases; unmatched bases: 5. The CDR3 spans 15 residues. From germline, CDR1 is MDHEN and CDR2 SYDVKM. DNA for the CDR3: TGTGCCAGCAGTCGTAGGACTAGCGGTTACAATGAGCAGTTCTTC. It is translated as CASSRRTSGYNEQFF.

This clonotype was counted between two and nine times. The chain is built from TRBV5-1 and TRBJ2-7, with D unclear. Germline V gene sequence: CDR1 SGHRS, CDR2 YFSETQ. Trimming left V 5 bases short and J 0 bases short, with 12 bases between. This CDR3 is built from 14 residues. This CDR3 is CASSPGLSSYEQYF. In DNA, the CDR3 is TGCGCCAGCAGTCCTGGATTGAGCTCCTACGAGCAGTACTTC.

The chain uses TRBV20-1 and TRBJ2-7, with D perhaps TRBD1 or TRBD2 (5 bases each). The germline gives CDR1 DFQATT, CDR2 SNEGSKA (reference sequence). Between the trimmed V and J ends, which lost 3 bases and 0 bases, there was a span of 9 bases. The CDR3 runs to 13 residues. In nucleotides, the CDR3 is TGCAGTGCTAGCGGGACGAACTCCTACGAGCAGTACTTC. Its translation: CSASGTNSYEQYF.

This clonotype was observed a few times. The rearrangement uses TRBV7-9 and TRBJ1-5, with 8 bases matching TRBD1. J lost 4 bases, V lost 4 bases, and 6 bases had no gene match. The germline V gene encodes CDR1 SEHNR and CDR2 FQNEAQ (reference sequence). The CDR3 loop spans 15 amino acids. Here the CDR3 reads CASSSTGVGNQPQHF. The CDR3 nucleotides read TGTGCCAGCAGCTCGACAGGGGTAGGAAATCAGCCCCAGCATTTT.

V gene TRBV12-3 or TRBV12-4 combines with J gene TRBJ2-7, with TRBD1 identical over 7 bases. The CDR3 contains 15 residues. Trimming cost V 3 bases and J 3 bases; bases outside gene matches: 8. The DNA for the CDR3 is TGTGCCAGCAGTTTTTCCCCACGGGACAGCTACGAGCAGTACTTC. This encodes CASSFSPRDSYEQYF.

V usage is TRBV5-1 and J usage is TRBJ1-1, with 10 bases fitting TRBD1. Germline assignment: CDR1 SGHRS and CDR2 YFSETQ. V shed 0 bases and J 4 bases; nucleotides not matched to a gene: 12. This CDR3 spans 18 amino acids. CDR3 amino acids: CASSLAGQGRGKSTEAFF. The CDR3 region has the DNA TGCGCCAGCAGCTTGGCGGGACAGGGGAGAGGTAAGAGCACTGAAGCTTTCTTT.

The chain carries TRBV11-2 and TRBJ2-5, with D tentatively TRBD2 (5 bases). This CDR3 is 16 amino acids long. Trimming cost V 4 bases and J 9 bases, with 24 bases left between them. Germline V CDR1 and CDR2: SGHAT, FQNNGV. This CDR3 reads CASSSDLRAQLKAQYF. CDR3 sequence (DNA): TGTGCCAGCAGCTCTGACCTGCGGGCTCAACTAAAGGCCCAGTACTTC.

The genes are TRBV7-9 and TRBJ2-1; D is unclear. The CDR3 runs 15 residues. V was cut by 2 bases and J by 0 bases, with 8 bases left in between. CDR1 and CDR2 (germline): SEHNR, FQNEAQ (reference sequence). The CDR3 loop is CASSLQDSSYNEQFF. The CDR3 DNA reads TGTGCCAGCAGCTTACAGGATAGCTCCTACAATGAGCAGTTCTTC.

The chain joins TRBV28 to TRBJ2-2; TRBD1 agrees at 7 bases. The CDR3 has 15 amino acids. Per germline, CDR1 MDHEN and CDR2 SYDVKM. Germline trimming cut 4 bases from V and 5 bases from J; bases unmatched to any gene: 7. CDR3 loop: CASSSPGQFTGELFF. The DNA for the CDR3 is TGTGCCAGCAGTTCACCGGGACAGTTTACCGGGGAGCTGTTTTTT.